Listed below are T cell receptor beta chains from one sample, sequenced in a study of blood T cell repertoires in COVID-19. Libraries were prepared by immunoSEQ multiplex PCR; TCRdb keeps only in-frame clonotypes and omits some of them. The table records about 370,000 clones, around 91% of them present only once. The source material was PBMCs or T cells enriched from blood (not recorded which). The receptors derive from a young man who had recovered from COVID-19. CDR3s include the opening cysteine and the closing phenylalanine or tryptophan. The order of the fields is D gene, J gene, clone size, V gene, CDR3 protein, CDR3 DNA. D genes are given only for firm matches. Clone size appears in some rows only: once, few, many, or a class for an expanded clone.

D gene: NA; J gene: TRBJ1-1; clone size: NA; V gene: TRBV4-1; CDR3 protein: CASSQGRGGRTGGNTEAFF; CDR3 DNA: TGCGCCAGCAGCCAAGGAAGGGGCGGTCGTACAGGTGGGAACACTGAAGCTTTCTTT
D gene: TRBD2; J gene: TRBJ2-4; clone size: NA; V gene: TRBV6-2/TRBV6-3; CDR3 protein: CASSSLAGAGNIQYF; CDR3 DNA: TGTGCCAGCAGTTCCCTAGCGGGAGCCGGAAACATTCAGTACTTC
D gene: NA; J gene: TRBJ1-6; clone size: NA; V gene: TRBV2; CDR3 protein: CASSTGQLPLHF; CDR3 DNA: TGTGCCAGCAGTACAGGTCAGCTCCCCCTCCACTTT
D gene: TRBD2; J gene: TRBJ2-3; clone size: NA; V gene: TRBV4-3; CDR3 protein: CASSQGVAGGLTDTQYF; CDR3 DNA: TGCGCCAGCAGCCAAGGGGTAGCGGGAGGGCTAACAGATACGCAGTATTTT
D gene: TRBD1; J gene: TRBJ1-1; clone size: NA; V gene: TRBV28; CDR3 protein: CASRGQENTEAFF; CDR3 DNA: TGTGCCAGCCGGGGACAGGAAAACACTGAAGCTTTCTTT
D gene: NA; J gene: TRBJ2-3; clone size: NA; V gene: TRBV29-1; CDR3 protein: CSVLASEVQYF; CDR3 DNA: TGCAGCGTTTTGGCTTCAGAGGTCCAGTATTTT
D gene: TRBD2; J gene: TRBJ2-1; clone size: NA; V gene: TRBV9; CDR3 protein: CASSVGAGGNNEQFF; CDR3 DNA: TGTGCCAGCAGCGTAGGAGCGGGAGGCAACAATGAGCAGTTCTTC
D gene: TRBD1; J gene: TRBJ1-1; clone size: NA; V gene: TRBV7-8; CDR3 protein: CASSQQGEEAFF; CDR3 DNA: TGTGCCAGCAGTCAACAGGGGGAAGAAGCTTTCTTT
D gene: NA; J gene: TRBJ2-7; clone size: NA; V gene: TRBV5-1; CDR3 protein: CASSSQGPTLYEQYF; CDR3 DNA: TGCGCCAGCAGCTCACAGGGTCCCACCTTGTACGAGCAGTACTTC
D gene: TRBD1; J gene: TRBJ1-4; clone size: NA; V gene: TRBV2; CDR3 protein: CASSGAGQVNEKLFF; CDR3 DNA: TGTGCCAGCAGCGGAGCCGGACAGGTTAATGAAAAACTGTTTTTT
D gene: TRBD1; J gene: TRBJ2-1; clone size: NA; V gene: TRBV5-1; CDR3 protein: CASSLDPSGQGYNEQFF; CDR3 DNA: TGCGCCAGCAGCTTGGATCCCTCGGGACAGGGTTACAATGAGCAGTTCTTC
D gene: TRBD1; J gene: TRBJ2-1; clone size: once; V gene: TRBV24-1; CDR3 protein: CATSGQGAPVEQFF; CDR3 DNA: TGTGCCACCAGTGGACAGGGGGCCCCTGTGGAGCAGTTCTTC
D gene: TRBD1; J gene: TRBJ1-6; clone size: NA; V gene: TRBV4-2; CDR3 protein: CASSQAPTGASSPLHF; CDR3 DNA: TGTGCCAGCAGCCAAGCCCCCACAGGGGCAAGCTCACCCCTCCACTTT
D gene: TRBD1; J gene: TRBJ1-4; clone size: NA; V gene: TRBV5-1; CDR3 protein: CASSRGTGSEKLFF; CDR3 DNA: TGCGCCAGCAGCCGAGGGACAGGGAGTGAAAAACTGTTTTTT
D gene: TRBD1; J gene: TRBJ1-5; clone size: NA; V gene: TRBV6-5; CDR3 protein: CASSVTGQPQHF; CDR3 DNA: TGTGCCAGCAGCGTGACAGGGCAGCCCCAGCATTTT
D gene: TRBD1; J gene: TRBJ1-3; clone size: NA; V gene: TRBV13; CDR3 protein: CASSSGDRGFNTIYF; CDR3 DNA: TGTGCCAGCAGCTCGGGCGACAGGGGGTTCAACACCATATATTTT
D gene: TRBD1; J gene: TRBJ1-2; clone size: NA; V gene: TRBV4-3; CDR3 protein: CASSQVGTGPGYTF; CDR3 DNA: TGCGCCAGCAGCCAAGTCGGGACAGGGCCTGGCTACACCTTC
D gene: NA; J gene: TRBJ1-5; clone size: NA; V gene: TRBV18; CDR3 protein: CASSPNLLGSSDQPQHF; CDR3 DNA: TGTGCCAGCTCACCTAATTTACTCGGGAGTTCCGATCAGCCCCAGCATTTT
D gene: NA; J gene: TRBJ2-1; clone size: NA; V gene: TRBV5-1; CDR3 protein: CASSPLAQGGNEQFF; CDR3 DNA: TGCGCCAGCAGCCCACTGGCGCAGGGGGGCAATGAGCAGTTCTTC
D gene: TRBD1; J gene: TRBJ1-2; clone size: NA; V gene: TRBV7-2; CDR3 protein: CASSTQSGTVFAYGYTF; CDR3 DNA: TGTGCCAGCAGCACACAATCCGGGACAGTTTTTGCTTATGGCTACACCTTC
D gene: TRBD1; J gene: TRBJ1-1; clone size: once; V gene: TRBV25-1; CDR3 protein: CASRQGDLEAFF; CDR3 DNA: TGTGCCAGCAGACAGGGGGACTTAGAAGCTTTCTTT
D gene: TRBD1; J gene: TRBJ1-2; clone size: NA; V gene: TRBV18; CDR3 protein: CASSPTYTRTGQGGYTF; CDR3 DNA: TGTGCCAGCTCACCCACCTATACTCGGACAGGCCAGGGAGGCTACACCTTC
D gene: TRBD2; J gene: TRBJ2-1; clone size: NA; V gene: TRBV18; CDR3 protein: CASSRLVVSGGINEQFF; CDR3 DNA: TGTGCCAGCTCGCGGCTGGTTGTTAGCGGGGGAATCAATGAGCAGTTCTTC
D gene: NA; J gene: TRBJ1-5; clone size: NA; V gene: TRBV6-5; CDR3 protein: CAASALQGRNQPQHF; CDR3 DNA: TGTGCCGCGTCCGCCTTACAGGGTCGCAATCAGCCCCAGCATTTT
D gene: TRBD1; J gene: TRBJ1-1; clone size: NA; V gene: TRBV7-9; CDR3 protein: CASSLVNRGNTEAFF; CDR3 DNA: TGTGCCAGCAGCTTAGTGAACAGGGGTAACACTGAAGCTTTCTTT
D gene: TRBD2; J gene: TRBJ2-2; clone size: NA; V gene: TRBV6-5; CDR3 protein: CATRLALNTGELFF; CDR3 DNA: TGTGCCACCCGACTAGCCCTGAACACCGGGGAGCTGTTTTTT
D gene: NA; J gene: TRBJ1-6; clone size: NA; V gene: TRBV18; CDR3 protein: CASSPTQGSNNSPLHF; CDR3 DNA: TGTGCCAGCTCACCAACACAGGGATCTAATAATTCACCCCTCCACTTT
D gene: NA; J gene: TRBJ1-2; clone size: NA; V gene: TRBV18; CDR3 protein: CASWGEHGYTF; CDR3 DNA: TGTGCCAGCTGGGGAGAACATGGCTACACCTTC
D gene: TRBD1; J gene: TRBJ2-7; clone size: once; V gene: TRBV3-1/TRBV3-2; CDR3 protein: CASSPWTGSSYEQYF; CDR3 DNA: TGTGCCAGCAGCCCTTGGACAGGGAGCTCCTACGAGCAGTACTTC
D gene: TRBD2; J gene: TRBJ2-1; clone size: NA; V gene: TRBV27; CDR3 protein: CASSLGLGFQNEQFF; CDR3 DNA: TGTGCCAGCAGTTTGGGACTAGGGTTCCAGAATGAGCAGTTCTTC
D gene: NA; J gene: TRBJ2-2; clone size: NA; V gene: TRBV5-1; CDR3 protein: CASSWGANTGELFF; CDR3 DNA: TGCGCCAGCAGCTGGGGGGCGAACACCGGGGAGCTGTTTTTT
D gene: TRBD2; J gene: TRBJ2-7; clone size: NA; V gene: TRBV24-1; CDR3 protein: CATSDLRQRGIKYEQYF; CDR3 DNA: TGTGCCACCAGTGATTTGCGACAGCGGGGCATCAAGTACGAGCAGTACTTC
D gene: TRBD1; J gene: TRBJ1-2; clone size: NA; V gene: TRBV11-3; CDR3 protein: CASSLLTGAGYTF; CDR3 DNA: TGTGCCAGCAGCTTGTTGACAGGGGCTGGCTACACCTTC
D gene: TRBD2; J gene: TRBJ2-7; clone size: NA; V gene: TRBV28; CDR3 protein: CASTLRSLAGWGEQYF; CDR3 DNA: TGTGCCAGCACCCTTCGGAGTCTAGCGGGATGGGGGGAGCAGTACTTC
D gene: NA; J gene: TRBJ2-1; clone size: NA; V gene: TRBV18; CDR3 protein: CASSPVAGKQFF; CDR3 DNA: TGTGCCAGCTCACCGGTGGCAGGGAAGCAGTTCTTC
D gene: NA; J gene: TRBJ2-1; clone size: NA; V gene: TRBV5-1; CDR3 protein: CASARQTTYNEQFF; CDR3 DNA: TGCGCCAGCGCCAGGCAGACAACCTACAATGAGCAGTTCTTC
D gene: NA; J gene: TRBJ2-1; clone size: NA; V gene: TRBV7-7; CDR3 protein: CASSLGLENEQFF; CDR3 DNA: TGTGCCAGCAGCTTAGGGCTAGAGAATGAGCAGTTCTTC
D gene: TRBD1; J gene: TRBJ2-5; clone size: once; V gene: TRBV6-1; CDR3 protein: CASSERGTGLSRSTQETQYF; CDR3 DNA: TGTGCCAGCAGTGAACGGGGGACAGGTCTTTCTAGGAGTACCCAAGAGACCCAGTACTTC
D gene: TRBD1; J gene: TRBJ1-5; clone size: NA; V gene: TRBV5-6; CDR3 protein: CASSLGNRGSNQPQHF; CDR3 DNA: TGTGCCAGCAGCTTGGGGAACAGGGGGAGCAATCAGCCCCAGCATTTT
D gene: NA; J gene: TRBJ2-7; clone size: NA; V gene: TRBV12-5; CDR3 protein: CASGLVIRGGFGYEQYF; CDR3 DNA: TGTGCTAGTGGTCTGGTAATTAGGGGGGGGTTCGGCTACGAGCAGTACTTC
D gene: NA; J gene: TRBJ2-1; clone size: NA; V gene: TRBV7-6; CDR3 protein: CASSLGSEQFF; CDR3 DNA: TGTGCCAGCAGCTTAGGTAGTGAGCAGTTCTTC
D gene: TRBD1; J gene: TRBJ2-2; clone size: NA; V gene: TRBV12-3/TRBV12-4; CDR3 protein: CASRQGYTGELFF; CDR3 DNA: TGTGCCAGCAGACAGGGGTACACCGGGGAGCTGTTTTTT
D gene: TRBD1; J gene: TRBJ1-1; clone size: NA; V gene: TRBV5-1; CDR3 protein: CASSEPGQGVATEAFF; CDR3 DNA: TGCGCCAGCAGCGAACCGGGACAGGGGGTGGCCACTGAAGCTTTCTTT
D gene: TRBD1; J gene: TRBJ2-5; clone size: NA; V gene: TRBV3-1/TRBV3-2; CDR3 protein: CASSQATGGDETQYF; CDR3 DNA: TGTGCCAGCAGCCAGGCGACAGGGGGCGACGAGACCCAGTACTTC
D gene: TRBD1; J gene: TRBJ2-1; clone size: NA; V gene: TRBV10-3; CDR3 protein: CAISESGTATGEQFF; CDR3 DNA: TGTGCCATCAGTGAGTCAGGGACAGCGACGGGGGAGCAGTTCTTC
D gene: TRBD1; J gene: TRBJ1-2; clone size: NA; V gene: TRBV4-2; CDR3 protein: CASSQDEKGQGYGYTF; CDR3 DNA: TGTGCCAGCAGCCAAGATGAAAAGGGACAGGGTTATGGCTACACCTTC
D gene: NA; J gene: TRBJ2-7; clone size: NA; V gene: TRBV28; CDR3 protein: CASSLFSPYEQYF; CDR3 DNA: TGTGCCAGCAGTTTATTCAGTCCCTACGAGCAGTACTTC
D gene: TRBD1; J gene: TRBJ1-5; clone size: NA; V gene: TRBV5-3; CDR3 protein: CARSTGTGDQPQHF; CDR3 DNA: TGTGCCAGAAGCACCGGGACAGGGGATCAGCCCCAGCATTTT
D gene: NA; J gene: TRBJ2-3; clone size: NA; V gene: TRBV10-3; CDR3 protein: CAISEGGGYSTDTQYF; CDR3 DNA: TGTGCCATCAGTGAGGGTGGGGGGTATAGCACAGATACGCAGTATTTT
D gene: NA; J gene: TRBJ2-7; clone size: NA; V gene: TRBV2; CDR3 protein: CASSIVGYEQYF; CDR3 DNA: TGTGCCAGCAGTATAGTCGGCTACGAGCAGTACTTC